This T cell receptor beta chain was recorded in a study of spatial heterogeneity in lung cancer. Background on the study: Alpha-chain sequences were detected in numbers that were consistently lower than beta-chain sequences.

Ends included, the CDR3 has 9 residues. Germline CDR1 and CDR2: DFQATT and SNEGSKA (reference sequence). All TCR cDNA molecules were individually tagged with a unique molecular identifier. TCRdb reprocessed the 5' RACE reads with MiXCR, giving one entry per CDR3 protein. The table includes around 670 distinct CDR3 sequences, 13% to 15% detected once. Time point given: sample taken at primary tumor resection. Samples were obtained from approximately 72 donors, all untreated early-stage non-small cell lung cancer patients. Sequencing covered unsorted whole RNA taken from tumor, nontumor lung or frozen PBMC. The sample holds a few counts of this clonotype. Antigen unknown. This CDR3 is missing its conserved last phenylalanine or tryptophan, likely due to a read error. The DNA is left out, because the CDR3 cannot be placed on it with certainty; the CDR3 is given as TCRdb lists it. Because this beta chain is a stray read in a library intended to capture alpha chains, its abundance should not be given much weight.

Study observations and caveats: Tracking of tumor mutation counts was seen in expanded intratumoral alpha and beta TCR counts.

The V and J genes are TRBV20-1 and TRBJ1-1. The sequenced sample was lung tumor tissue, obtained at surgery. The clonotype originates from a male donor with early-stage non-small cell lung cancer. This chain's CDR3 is CSAGNTPPL.